This T cell receptor beta chain comes out of a study of T cells in Graves' hyperthyroidism and ophthalmopathy. Across the whole study: At the time of initial diagnosis and before any treatment, peripheral blood was collected.

This clonotype was seen once. Newly diagnosed hyperthyroidism patients aged 18 to 65 years had disease lasting under 2 months. The study excluded patients with uncontrolled infection, other autoimmune disease, pregnancy or lactation. Based on clinical symptoms, serum thyroxine and TRAb, thyroid ultrasound and orbital computed tomography, diagnoses were reached. Losses at the gene ends were 4 bases for V and 5 bases for J; bases not matched to a gene: 6. In germline, CDR1 is SNHLY, CDR2 FYNNEI. CDR3 length equals 14 residues. Amplified regions were TCR beta CDR3 sequences from RNA transcripts. First-round RT-PCR targeting the TCR CDR3 was performed with the HTBI primer set. TCRdb re-analysed the multiplex PCR reads in MiXCR, keeping a single row per CDR3 protein. This table has about 720,000 distinct CDR3 sequences, 16% appearing once.

The TCR originated in a man younger than 35 with Graves' hyperthyroidism. V is TRBV2 and J is TRBJ2-5; 8 bases agree with TRBD1. Material: blood. This CDR3 reads CASSGGQGPETQYF. The CDR3 DNA reads as TGTGCCAGCAGTGGAGGACAGGGCCCGGAGACCCAGTACTTC.